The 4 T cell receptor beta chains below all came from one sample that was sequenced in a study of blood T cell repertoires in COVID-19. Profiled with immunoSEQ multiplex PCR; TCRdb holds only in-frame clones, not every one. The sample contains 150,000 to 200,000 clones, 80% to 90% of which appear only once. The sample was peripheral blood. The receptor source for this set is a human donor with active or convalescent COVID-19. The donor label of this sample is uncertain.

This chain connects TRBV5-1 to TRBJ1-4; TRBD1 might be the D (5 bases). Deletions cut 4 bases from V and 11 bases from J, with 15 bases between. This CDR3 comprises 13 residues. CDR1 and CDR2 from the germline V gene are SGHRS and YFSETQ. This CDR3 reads CASSRTRDEKLFF. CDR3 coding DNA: TGCGCCAGCAGCCGGACACGCGACGAGAAACTGTTTTTT.

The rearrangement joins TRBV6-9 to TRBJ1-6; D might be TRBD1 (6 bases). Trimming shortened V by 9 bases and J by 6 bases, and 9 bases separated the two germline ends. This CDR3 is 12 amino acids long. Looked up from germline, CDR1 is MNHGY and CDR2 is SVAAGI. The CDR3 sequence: CARTQGNSPLHF. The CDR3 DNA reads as TGTGCCAGGACACAGGGTAATTCACCCCTCCACTTT.

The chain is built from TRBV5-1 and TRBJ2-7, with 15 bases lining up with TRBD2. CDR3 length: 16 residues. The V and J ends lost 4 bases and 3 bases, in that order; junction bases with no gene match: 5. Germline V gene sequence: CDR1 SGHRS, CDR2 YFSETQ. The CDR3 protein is CASSPGTSGGNYEQYF. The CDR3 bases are TGCGCCAGCAGCCCGGGGACTAGCGGGGGGAACTACGAGCAGTACTTC.

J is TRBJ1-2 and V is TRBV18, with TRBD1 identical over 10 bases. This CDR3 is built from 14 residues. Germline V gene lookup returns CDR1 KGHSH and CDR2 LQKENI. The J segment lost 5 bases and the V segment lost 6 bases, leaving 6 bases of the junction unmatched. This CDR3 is CASSMGQGLYGYTF. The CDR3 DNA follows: TGTGCCAGCTCCATGGGACAGGGGCTTTATGGCTACACCTTC. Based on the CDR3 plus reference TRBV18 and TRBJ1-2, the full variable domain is NAGVMQNPRHLVRRRGQEARLRCSPMKGHSHVYWYRQLPEEGLKFMVYLQKENIIDESGMPKERFSAEFPKEGPSILRIQQVVRGDSAAYFCASSMGQGLYGYTFGSGTRLTVV.